This TCR beta chain emerged from a study of cytotoxic CD8 clonotypes in ibrutinib-treated CLL. Study-level information: Each sample contained, on average, approximately 230,000 productive templates and 94,000 or so productive rearrangements.

Roughly 2 micrograms of genomic DNA, which was extracted from cryopreserved PBMCs, served as the material used for the TCR beta libraries. General study findings and limits: Public clonotypes were seen rarely and were contracted or stable on treatment.

Remarks on this clone: Its antigen is currently unknown.

Trimming at V came to 5 bases and at J to 5 bases, leaving 12 bases not matched to a gene. The germline V gene has CDR1 GTSNPN and CDR2 SVGIG (reference sequence). The CDR3 has 15 amino acids. Here immunoSEQ multiplex PCR was the method, and the copy in TCRdb shows in-frame clones only, minus some. This sample has some 140,000 clones; 84% occur once, and the top ten carry roughly 3.3%. This TCR was sampled from a human donor with chronic lymphocytic leukemia. The material sequenced was PBMCs, taken after 24 months of ibrutinib treatment. The chain joins TRBV30 to TRBJ2-3; 8 nucleotides agree with TRBD2. CDR3 nucleotide sequence: TGTGCCTGGGGGTCCCTGCGGGGGGATGAAGATACGCAGTATTTT. Amino acids: CAWGSLRGDEDTQYF.